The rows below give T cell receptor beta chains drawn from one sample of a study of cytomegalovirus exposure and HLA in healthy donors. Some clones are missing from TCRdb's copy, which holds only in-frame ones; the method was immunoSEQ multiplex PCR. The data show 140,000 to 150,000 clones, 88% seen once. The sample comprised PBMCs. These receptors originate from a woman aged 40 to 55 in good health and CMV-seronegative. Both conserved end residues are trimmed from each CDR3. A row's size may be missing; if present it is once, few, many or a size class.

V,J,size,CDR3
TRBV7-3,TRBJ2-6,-,ASSLRGTGGSSGANVLT
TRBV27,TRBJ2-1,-,ASSFVAGAVNEQF
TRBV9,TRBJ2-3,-,ASSGLTDTQY
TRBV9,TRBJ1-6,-,ASSGQTGNSPLH
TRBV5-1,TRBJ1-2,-,ASSFAGQNYGYT
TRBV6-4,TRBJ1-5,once,ASSDSYSNQPQH
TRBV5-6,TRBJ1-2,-,ASTRGGTNYGYT
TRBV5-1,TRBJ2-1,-,ASSPHPRGLAVLNEQF
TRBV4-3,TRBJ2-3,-,ASSQDLRFTDTQY
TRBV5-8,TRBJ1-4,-,ASSVHRGLAGEKLF
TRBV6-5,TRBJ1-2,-,ASRPPPYMGYT
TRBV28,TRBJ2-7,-,ASSLGLAGVNPWEQY
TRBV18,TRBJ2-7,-,ATRTSGSLPYEQY
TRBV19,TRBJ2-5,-,ASSIGEETQY
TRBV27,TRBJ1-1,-,ASSQTAMNTEAF
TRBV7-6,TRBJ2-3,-,ASSLIAGGPADTQY
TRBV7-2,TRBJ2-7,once,ASSLGGGASYEQY
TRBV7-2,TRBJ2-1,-,ASSFRGQGSPYNEQF
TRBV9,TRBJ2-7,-,ASSATGDSYEQY
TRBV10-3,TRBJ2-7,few,AISERLAGNFYEQY
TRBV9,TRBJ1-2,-,ASSSPGQGYGYT
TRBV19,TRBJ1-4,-,ASSITGGTNEKLF
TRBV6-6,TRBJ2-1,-,ASRFQQGADEQF
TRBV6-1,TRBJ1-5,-,ASNRDTDQPQH
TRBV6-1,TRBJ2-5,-,ASSDREGRETQY
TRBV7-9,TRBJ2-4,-,SSSLPPRLAGAKNIQY
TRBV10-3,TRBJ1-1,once,AISESNRNTEAF
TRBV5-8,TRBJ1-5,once,ASSSGGQGTSNQPQH